This entry concerns a single TCR beta chain. The PCR employed 60 Vbeta primers together with 13 Jbeta primers. Libraries were prepared by immunoSEQ multiplex PCR; TCRdb keeps only in-frame clonotypes and omits some of them. The repertoire includes roughly 200,000 clones, approximately 78% of them detected once, and 1.7% sits in the top ten. The data belong to a study of cytomegalovirus exposure and HLA in healthy donors. Study at large: Sequencing of roughly 180 million T cells in an earlier analysis found 90 million to 120 million unique TCR beta sequences.

The TCR was taken from a woman younger than 35 in good health and CMV-seronegative. Sequencing used PBMCs.

CDR3 bases: TGTGCCAGCAGCGGTGGACAGCCTATTAACTATGGCTACACCTTC. Amino acid sequence: CASSGGQPINYGYTF. The chain combines TRBV5-4 with TRBJ1-2, with a possible D match to TRBD1 (6 bases). Germline V gene data show CDR1 as SGHNT and CDR2 as YYREEE (reference sequence). V lost 4 bases, J lost 1 base, and 14 bases lay in between. CDR3 size: 15 residues.